This is a list of T cell receptor beta chains from one sample in a study of blood T cell repertoires in COVID-19. Sequencing used immunoSEQ multiplex PCR; TCRdb keeps in-frame clones, though not all of them. The table records roughly 140,000 clones, about 90% of them present only once. Sequencing was carried out using peripheral blood. These receptors all come from a human donor in a cohort sampled during active COVID-19. CDR3s include the opening cysteine and the closing phenylalanine or tryptophan. A D gene is named only where the DNA matches it firmly. Size is omitted from some rows. Given values are once, few, many or a class for expanded clones.

j_call d_call v_call clone_size cdr3_nt cdr3_aa
TRBJ1-4 - TRBV28 once TGTGCCAGCAGTTTAATGGGGACTCCGAATGAAAAACTGTTTTTT CASSLMGTPNEKLFF
TRBJ2-1 TRBD1 TRBV18 - TGTGCCAGCTCCCGTCCCGGGACAGGTTACAATGAGCAGTTCTTC CASSRPGTGYNEQFF
TRBJ1-5 - TRBV18 few TGTGCCAGCTCAGCAGGGAATAGCAATCAGCCCCAGCATTTT CASSAGNSNQPQHF
TRBJ1-2 - TRBV7-2 - TGTGCCAGCAGCTTAGACCAGGGGACCGCTTATGGCTACACCTTC CASSLDQGTAYGYTF
TRBJ1-1 TRBD1 TRBV18 once TGTGCCAGCTCACCACCGGGGGGCGCAGGGGGGACTGAAGCTTTCTTT CASSPPGGAGGTEAFF
TRBJ2-3 TRBD1 TRBV6-5 - TGTGCCAGCAAGAGGACAGGGCCAGCAGATACGCAGTATTTT CASKRTGPADTQYF
TRBJ2-3 - TRBV21-1 - TGTGCCAGCAACCCCGGGACTAGCGGGAGGGTTCGGTCAGATACGCAGTATTTT CASNPGTSGRVRSDTQYF
TRBJ2-1 TRBD1 TRBV19 - TGTGCCAGTAGTCCCCGGGACAGGGGAGGGAACAATGAGCAGTTCTTC CASSPRDRGGNNEQFF
TRBJ1-6 TRBD1 TRBV12-3/TRBV12-4 - TGTGCCAGCAGTAGACAGGGTAACTCACCCCTCCACTTT CASSRQGNSPLHF
TRBJ1-1 TRBD1 TRBV19 once TGTGCCAGTCACAGGGGCAGGGAAACTGAAGCTTTCTTT CASHRGRETEAFF
TRBJ2-4 - TRBV28 - TGTGCCAGCAGTACCGGAGTTAAACAGGGCCTAGCCAAAAACATTCAGTACTTC CASSTGVKQGLAKNIQYF
TRBJ2-7 TRBD1 TRBV4-1 - TGCGCCAGCAGCCAATCCCAGGGGGCTGGGTCCTACGAGCAGTACTTC CASSQSQGAGSYEQYF
TRBJ2-7 - TRBV5-1 - TGCGCCAGCAGCAGGGGATCACTGGACAGTACCTACGAGCAGTACTTC CASSRGSLDSTYEQYF
TRBJ2-2 - TRBV19 - TGTGCCAGTAGCACAGACAGCAACACCGGGGAGCTGTTTTTT CASSTDSNTGELFF
TRBJ1-2 TRBD1 TRBV6-2/TRBV6-3 - TGTGCCAGCAGTCCGCCCGACAGGGGATTATCTGGCTACACCTTC CASSPPDRGLSGYTF
TRBJ2-7 - TRBV4-3 - TGCGCCAGCAGCCGAAGCCAGGGGAAAGGAGACTACGAGCAGTACTTC CASSRSQGKGDYEQYF
TRBJ2-5 - TRBV6-2/TRBV6-3 - TGTGCCAGCAGTGTGACAAGCTACCAGTACTTC CASSVTSYQYF
TRBJ1-1 TRBD1 TRBV5-1 once TGCGCCAGCAGCAGGACAGGTGGTAGCACTGAAGCTTTCTTT CASSRTGGSTEAFF
TRBJ2-5 - TRBV29-1 - TGCAGCGTGGGAGAGTTATCCCAAGAGACCCAGTACTTC CSVGELSQETQYF
TRBJ2-1 - TRBV7-2 - TGTGCCAGCAGCCAACGAGATGGGCGAGCTGGCCAGCAGTTCTTC CASSQRDGRAGQQFF
TRBJ2-2 - TRBV23-1 - TGCGCCAGGAGACCATCCCCGACAGGATGCACCGGGGAGCTGTTTTTT CARRPSPTGCTGELFF
TRBJ2-7 TRBD1 TRBV4-1 few TGCGCCAGCAGTCCAAGTGGGACAGGGGCCGGCTACGAGCAGTACTTC CASSPSGTGAGYEQYF
TRBJ1-4 - TRBV19 - TGTGCCAGTAGCCTCCTTGCAACTAATGAAAAACTGTTTTTT CASSLLATNEKLFF
TRBJ2-1 TRBD2 TRBV27 - TGTGCCAGCACCGACGCTAGCGGGAGGGGCGATGAGCAGTTCTTC CASTDASGRGDEQFF
TRBJ1-5 - TRBV15 - TGTGCCACCAGCAGAGACAGGGGAAGGGGGATCAATCAGCCCCAGCATTTT CATSRDRGRGINQPQHF
TRBJ2-2 TRBD2 TRBV9 - TGTGCCAGCAGCACAAGCGGGGGTCGGGGCGGGGAGCTGTTTTTT CASSTSGGRGGELFF
TRBJ2-7 TRBD2 TRBV15 - TGTGCCACCAGCAGAGACTCTAGCGGGGGGACCTACGAGCAGTACTTC CATSRDSSGGTYEQYF
TRBJ2-2 - TRBV5-5 - TGTGCCAGCAGCACCACGGGAGCTTCCACCGGGGAGCTGTTTTTT CASSTTGASTGELFF
TRBJ1-6 - TRBV6-5 - TGTGCCAGCGGGTTGTACAGTCGCGATTCACCCCTCCACTTT CASGLYSRDSPLHF
TRBJ2-2 TRBD2 TRBV11-2 - TGTGCCAGCAGCTTAGCGGCGGGGGGGCACACCGGGGAGCTGTTTTTT CASSLAAGGHTGELFF
TRBJ1-2 - TRBV28 - TGTGCCAGCATACCGGGGGGGCGCTATGGCTACACCTTC CASIPGGRYGYTF
TRBJ2-7 TRBD2 TRBV15 - TGTGCCACCAGCAGAGACGCTAGCGGGAGGTACGAGCAGTACTTC CATSRDASGRYEQYF
TRBJ2-3 - TRBV7-2 - TGTGCCAGCAGCCCCGACAGTACTATCACAGATACGCAGTATTTT CASSPDSTITDTQYF
TRBJ2-7 TRBD2 TRBV28 - TGTGCCAGCAGTTTAGGGGGGGTGGGGCAGTACTTC CASSLGGVGQYF
TRBJ1-5 - TRBV7-2 - TGTGCCAGCAGCTTCCGAGGTGTTGGTCAGCCCCAGCATTTT CASSFRGVGQPQHF
TRBJ2-2 - TRBV28 - TGTGCCACCCGCGTGACTGGCAGGGGGGTTGCCGGGGAGCTGTTTTTT CATRVTGRGVAGELFF
TRBJ2-3 TRBD1 TRBV5-4 - TGTGCCAGCAGCATGACAGGGATAGATACAGATACGCAGTATTTT CASSMTGIDTDTQYF
TRBJ1-1 - TRBV30 - TGTGCCCAAACACGGGGGATGAACACTGAAGCTTTCTTT CAQTRGMNTEAFF
TRBJ2-7 - TRBV18 - TGTGCCAGCTCTGGGCCGGGGGCCTACGAGCAGTACTTC CASSGPGAYEQYF
TRBJ2-7 TRBD2 TRBV10-3 - TGTGCCATCAGTGAGTCGCCGGCTAGCGGGAGCTACGAGCAGTACTTC CAISESPASGSYEQYF
TRBJ1-4 - TRBV5-1 - TGCGCCAGCAGCTTGGACAGAATTGCAACTAATGAAAAACTGTTTTTT CASSLDRIATNEKLFF
TRBJ1-5 - TRBV6-5 - TGTGCCAGCAGTTACTCCGGGTATCAGCCCCAGCATTTT CASSYSGYQPQHF
TRBJ2-4 TRBD2 TRBV7-2 - TGTGCCAGCAGCTTAGCGGGGGGGAAAAACATTCAGTACTTC CASSLAGGKNIQYF
TRBJ2-1 TRBD2 TRBV9 - TGTGCCAGCAGCGTAGGGGGAGGGTCCTACAATGAGCAGTTCTTC CASSVGGGSYNEQFF
TRBJ2-5 TRBD1 TRBV5-8 - TGTGCCAGCAGCTCATGGACAGGGAATACGGAGACCCAGTACTTC CASSSWTGNTETQYF
TRBJ1-2 TRBD1 TRBV7-9 once TGTGCCAGCAGCCCCCGGGACAGTAACTATGGCTACACCTTC CASSPRDSNYGYTF
TRBJ2-1 TRBD2 TRBV19 - TGTGCCAGTAGTATAGCCCGAGCGGGGTCCTACAATGAGCAGTTCTTC CASSIARAGSYNEQFF
TRBJ2-2 - TRBV7-9 - TGTGCCAGCAGCTTAGTACCACAGAACACCGGGGAGCTGTTTTTT CASSLVPQNTGELFF
TRBJ2-7 TRBD1 TRBV6-5 - TGTGCCAGCAGTAAGGGACAGGGGTCCGCCTACGAGCAGTACTTC CASSKGQGSAYEQYF
TRBJ2-1 TRBD2 TRBV5-1 - TGCGCCAGCAGCAGGGGACTAGCCGCACTCTCACACAATGAGCAGTTCTTC CASSRGLAALSHNEQFF